This T cell receptor beta chain appears in the sequencing data of a study of shared clonotypes between healthy human individuals. Donors, without exception, were Caucasian adults residing in Nashville, Tennessee. CD4+ cells yielded CD45RA+ naive and CD45RA-negative memory subsets. TCRdb's table, derived via immunoSEQ multiplex PCR, lists solely in-frame clones and lacks some. The sample has under 650,000 clones; roughly 95% are singletons. V lost 4 bases, J lost 4 bases, and 7 bases stayed unmatched. The CDR3 has 15 amino acids. Germline CDR1 reads KGHSH; CDR2 reads LQKENI. The clonotype comes from a woman younger than 45 in good health. Sequenced input: naive CD4+ T cells sorted from blood. Regarding subset: CD45RA+ positively selected. The J gene is TRBJ2-3, the V gene TRBV18; 8 bases agree with TRBD2. CDR3 nucleotides: TGTGCCAGCTCACAATCCAGCGGGAGCTCAGATACGCAGTATTTT. Its protein is CASSQSSGSSDTQYF.